One and the same sample provided the 25 T cell receptor beta chains below, sequenced in a study of beta chain features in type 1 diabetes. All of the isolated RNA was reverse transcribed, so expressed TCRB transcripts were sequenced. Generated by immunoSEQ multiplex PCR, the TCRdb table keeps only in-frame clones and is missing some. The sample lists roughly 180,000 clones; about 13% were seen once. Sequences were obtained from central memory CD4+ T cells from blood. The origin of the receptors is a young woman in good health.

The rearrangement links TRBV7-3 to TRBJ2-1; D might be TRBD2 (5 bases). V lost 3 bases and J lost 4, with 7 bases in between. Germline CDR1 reads SGHTA; CDR2 reads FQGTGA. The CDR3 length is 13 residues. DNA for the CDR3: TGTGCCAGCAGCTTTAGCGAATACAATGAGCAGTTCTTC. This translates into CASSFSEYNEQFF.

About this clone: Distinct nucleotide sequences in the sample also encode this CDR3. This chain uses TRBV28 with TRBJ1-2; D remains unclear. CDR3 length: 11 residues. V lost 1 base, J lost 5 bases, and 2 bases lay in between. Germline V gene lookup returns CDR1 MDHEN and CDR2 SYDVKM. The CDR3 DNA sequence: TGTGCCAGCAGTTTATCGTATGGCTACACCTTC. Protein sequence: CASSLSYGYTF.

This clone was seen a few times. V is TRBV11-2 and J is TRBJ1-2; 9 bases agree with TRBD1. The CDR3 is 13 amino acids. J was trimmed by 5 bases and V by 4 bases; bases with no gene match: 2. From germline, CDR1 is SGHAT and CDR2 FQNNGV. The CDR3 region has the DNA TGTGCCAGCAGCTGGGGACAGGGTTATGGCTACACCTTC. Translating gives CASSWGQGYGYTF. Drawing the rest from reference TRBV11-2 and TRBJ1-2, the complete variable domain is EAGVAQSPRYKIIEKRQSVAFWCNPISGHATLYWYQQILGQGPKLLIQFQNNGVVDDSQLPKDRFSAERLKGVDSTLKIQPAKLEDSAVYLCASSWGQGYGYTFGSGTRLTVV.

The chain couples TRBV11-2 to TRBJ2-1; the D gene is possibly TRBD2 (5 bases). V lost 6 bases, J lost 8 bases, and 20 bases lay in between. CDR1 SGHAT and CDR2 FQNNGV come from the germline V gene. CDR3 length: 15 amino acids. The CDR3 DNA follows: TGTGCCAGCAGTTTATCTTTCCAACTAGGGCATGAGCAGTTCTTC. The encoded protein is CASSLSFQLGHEQFF.

The V gene is TRBV5-4, the J gene TRBJ2-3; D may be TRBD2 (6 bases). Germline-derived CDR1 and CDR2 are SGHNT and YYREEE (reference sequence). V was pared by 4 bases and J by 1 base, with 16 bases between. The CDR3 sequence is 16 residues long. The CDR3 loop reads CASSRPQGGRTDTQYF. In DNA, the CDR3 is TGTGCCAGCAGCCGCCCCCAGGGAGGCCGCACAGATACGCAGTATTTT.

This chain uses TRBV18 with TRBJ2-3; D is unresolved. The V and J ends lost 1 base and 6 bases respectively, with 8 bases between them. CDR3 size: 13 residues. Germline V gene data show CDR1 as KGHSH and CDR2 as LQKENI. This chain's CDR3 is CASSPRFRDTQYF. DNA of the CDR3: TGTGCCAGCTCACCACGGTTTCGGGATACGCAGTATTTT.

This sequence joins TRBV5-1 and TRBJ2-7; the D gene is possibly TRBD2 (6 bases). The CDR3 contains 16 residues. Between the trimmed V and J ends, which lost 1 base and 2 bases, there was a span of 16 bases. CDR1 is SGHRS and CDR2 is YFSETQ in the germline V gene. The CDR3 sequence is CASSLSRGERAYEQYF. The DNA of the CDR3 is TGCGCCAGCAGCTTGTCCCGCGGGGAAAGGGCCTACGAGCAGTACTTC. Combining the CDR3 with reference TRBV5-1 and TRBJ2-7 gives the whole variable domain KAGVTQTPRYLIKTRGQQVTLSCSPISGHRSVSWYQQTPGQGLQFLFEYFSETQRNKGNFPGRFSGRQFSNSRSEMNVSTLELGDSALYLCASSLSRGERAYEQYFGPGTRLTVT.

The rearrangement joins TRBV5-4 to TRBJ2-3; D possibly corresponds to TRBD1 (5 bases). CDR3 length equals 15 residues. Trimming took 4 bases from V and 0 from J, leaving 12 bases between them. Germline V lookup: CDR1 SGHNT, CDR2 YYREEE (reference sequence). The CDR3 DNA sequence: TGTGCCAGCAGCCGAGGTGGGGCTAGCACAGATACGCAGTATTTT. It encodes CASSRGGASTDTQYF.

V gene TRBV5-6 combines with J gene TRBJ2-3, with D possibly TRBD2 on 6 matching bases. The CDR3 is 14 amino acids. Germline CDR1 SGHDT, CDR2 YYEEEE. V gave up 0 bases and J gave up 4 bases, with 9 bases separating them. CDR3 region: CASSLAGSPDTQYF. The CDR3 nucleotides read TGTGCCAGCAGCTTGGCCGGGAGCCCAGATACGCAGTATTTT.

This clone was seen a handful of times. This chain links TRBV7-2 with TRBJ2-5; D is perhaps TRBD2 (6 bases). The CDR3 runs 13 residues. Germline V gene lookup returns CDR1 SGHTA and CDR2 FQGNSA. Trimming left V 3 bases short and J 7 bases short, with 12 bases between. CDR3 DNA sequence: TGTGCCAGCAGCTTTAATCCGGAGGGGACCCAGTACTTC. Translating gives CASSFNPEGTQYF.

CDR3 DNA sequence: TGTGCCAGCAGCGAGGGACTAGCGGGAACCGGGGAGCTGTTTTTT. Residues: CASSEGLAGTGELFF. The V call is TRBV7-2, the J call TRBJ2-2; TRBD2 matches 13 bases. Losses at the gene ends were 5 bases for V and 5 bases for J; bases not matched to a gene: 2. This CDR3 has 15 residues. Germline V CDR1 and CDR2: SGHTA, FQGNSA.

This chain connects TRBV5-1 to TRBJ2-1; 11 bases are shared with TRBD1. J lost 8 bases, V lost 4 bases, and 11 bases had no gene match. In germline, CDR1 is SGHRS, CDR2 YFSETQ. This CDR3 is built from 16 residues. This CDR3 is CASSTNRDRGVYEQFF. The CDR3 DNA reads TGCGCCAGCAGCACAAACCGGGACAGGGGGGTCTATGAGCAGTTCTTC.

V usage is TRBV29-1 and J usage is TRBJ2-7; 9 positions agree with TRBD1. Trimming cost V 6 bases and J 4 bases; bases outside gene matches: 10. CDR1 SQVTM and CDR2 ANQGSEA come from the germline V gene. The CDR3 extends over 14 amino acids. CDR3 bases: TGCAGCGTGCACCTCGGGACAGGGCATTACGAGCAGTACTTC. Its translation is CSVHLGTGHYEQYF.

J is TRBJ1-1 and V is TRBV4-2; D unclear. The V end was cut by 0 bases, the J end by 6 bases, with 8 bases between. CDR1 LGHNA and CDR2 YNFKEQ come from the germline V gene. This CDR3 has 13 residues. Written as DNA, the CDR3 is TGTGCCAGCAGCCAAGATCGGCGGGCTGAAGCTTTCTTT. This codes for CASSQDRRAEAFF.

V and J are TRBV5-1 and TRBJ2-3, with 8 bases that match TRBD2. V lost 0 bases and J lost 3; bases outside the gene matches: 3. CDR1 and CDR2 (germline): SGHRS, YFSETQ. The CDR3 is 15 residues long. The CDR3 loop is CASSLGAGATDTQYF. DNA of the CDR3: TGCGCCAGCAGCTTGGGAGCGGGAGCGACAGATACGCAGTATTTT.

In its sample, this clone was seen a few times. The sample has other DNA sequences that encode this CDR3 too. The genes are TRBV5-1 and TRBJ2-5; D perhaps matches TRBD2 (5 bases). The CDR3 has 14 amino acids. The germline V gene encodes CDR1 SGHRS and CDR2 YFSETQ. V was pared by 0 bases and J by 1 base, with 7 bases between. The CDR3 DNA follows: TGCGCCAGCAGCTTGGGCCTAGCCCAAGAGACCCAGTACTTC. Its protein product is CASSLGLAQETQYF.

V and J are TRBV5-1 and TRBJ2-7, with TRBD2 matching 7 bases. CDR1 is SGHRS and CDR2 is YFSETQ in the germline V gene. Trimming at V came to 0 bases and at J to 2 bases, leaving 2 bases not matched to a gene. CDR3 size: 14 residues. Here the CDR3 reads CASSLEGGTYEQYF. The CDR3 coding sequence is TGCGCCAGCAGCTTGGAGGGAGGGACCTACGAGCAGTACTTC.

The table lists this clone with many counts. This chain connects TRBV19 to TRBJ2-3, with no clear D. Looked up from germline, CDR1 is LNHDA and CDR2 is SQIVND (reference sequence). V shed 7 bases and J shed 5 bases, with 19 bases lying between them. The CDR3 runs to 15 residues. The CDR3, as DNA: TGTGCCAGTACTCCTATGAGCAGGTTGGGAGATACGCAGTATTTT. Its translation is CASTPMSRLGDTQYF.

This clone came up a few times. The V and J genes are TRBV30 and TRBJ2-1, with a tentative D call TRBD2 (7 bases). In germline, CDR1 is GTSNPN, CDR2 SVGIG (reference sequence). The CDR3 totals 15 residues. The V and J ends lost 0 bases and 8 bases respectively, with 17 bases between them. The DNA of the CDR3 is TGTGCCTGGAGTGTAGGACTAGGGGGTGTGGATGAGCAGTTCTTC. Its protein product is CAWSVGLGGVDEQFF.

The chain is built from TRBV19 and TRBJ1-3, with D hard to call. CDR1 is LNHDA and CDR2 is SQIVND in the germline V gene (reference sequence). V lost 6 bases to trimming and J lost 0 bases, with 12 bases between them. The CDR3 consists of 15 residues. CDR3 amino acids: CASRSWAASGNTIYF. Here the CDR3 DNA reads TGTGCCAGTAGAAGTTGGGCAGCCTCTGGAAACACCATATATTTT. Complete variable domain (other parts from reference TRBV19 and TRBJ1-3): DGGITQSPKYLFRKEGQNVTLSCEQNLNHDAMYWYRQDPGQGLRLIYYSQIVNDFQKGDIAEGYSVSREKKESFPLTVTSAQKNPTAFYLCASRSWAASGNTIYFGEGSWLTVV.

The chain uses TRBV30 and TRBJ2-1; 7 nucleotides match TRBD2. In germline, CDR1 is GTSNPN, CDR2 SVGIG (reference sequence). The length of the CDR3 is 15 residues. The V gene end was trimmed by 2 bases and the J gene end by 4 bases; junction bases not matched to a gene: 8. The CDR3 loop reads CAWSYSLAAYNEQFF. The CDR3 DNA sequence: TGTGCCTGGAGTTATAGCCTAGCGGCATACAATGAGCAGTTCTTC. Combining the CDR3 with reference TRBV30 and TRBJ2-1 gives the whole variable domain SQTIHQWPATLVQPVGSPLSLECTVEGTSNPNLYWYRQAAGRGLQLLFYSVGIGQISSEVPQNLSASRPQDRQFILSSKKLLLSDSGFYLCAWSYSLAAYNEQFFGPGTRLTVL.

This clone was seen a handful of times. The gene calls are TRBV28 and TRBJ2-2, with 11 bases lining up with TRBD1. The CDR3 loop spans 16 amino acids. Germline CDR1 MDHEN, CDR2 SYDVKM. The V and J ends lost 6 bases and 5 bases, in that order; junction bases with no gene match: 8. The CDR3 is CASSHGQGAGTGELFF. Written as DNA, the CDR3 is TGTGCCAGCAGCCATGGACAGGGGGCAGGTACCGGGGAGCTGTTTTTT.

This clone was observed a handful of times. The V gene is TRBV12-5, the J gene TRBJ2-5; 8 bases fit TRBD2. CDR1 and CDR2 from the germline V gene are LGHNT and FRNRAP. With V trimmed by 0 bases and J by 4 bases, 7 bases remained unmatched. This CDR3 has 16 amino acids. The CDR3 DNA is TGTGCTAGTGGTTTGGTACGGGAGGGACACATAGAGACCCAGTACTTC. Its protein is CASGLVREGHIETQYF.

This chain connects TRBV18 to TRBJ1-5; 8 bases match TRBD1. J was trimmed by 2 bases and V by 6 bases; bases with no gene match: 12. This CDR3 has 17 amino acids. Germline CDR1 KGHSH, CDR2 LQKENI. The CDR3 loop reads CASSLRRGQGGNQPQHF. CDR3 bases: TGTGCCAGCTCCCTCAGGAGAGGACAGGGCGGCAATCAGCCCCAGCATTTT.

The sample holds a few counts of this clone. The sample contains more than one DNA sequence encoding this CDR3. CDR3 sequence: CAWSLGTGGNQPQHF. The CDR3 nucleotides are TGTGCCTGGAGTCTGGGGACAGGGGGTAATCAGCCCCAGCATTTT. The J gene is TRBJ1-5, the V gene TRBV30, with TRBD1 matching 11 bases. Trimming removed 2 bases from V and 4 bases from J; junction bases left unmatched: 4. The CDR3 is made up of 15 amino acids. Germline loops: CDR1 GTSNPN, CDR2 SVGIG (reference sequence).